This TCR beta chain came from a study of blood T cell repertoires in COVID-19 (dated by TCRdb to the early 2020s). Background for the entire study: Samples from collaborators originated in the United States, Italy and Spain and spanned both the acute and convalescent phases of COVID-19. The prospective study material was composed of cDNA or gDNA derived from T cells, B-cell-depleted T cells, or PBMCs. Deeply sampled blood TCRbeta repertoires from subjects exposed to, actively infected with, or recovered from COVID-19 were included in the dataset. The repertoires were made available in a free public database intended to serve as a resource for research on the immune response to SARS-CoV-2. Samples were obtained from the ongoing ImmuneRACE study (first 160 participants) and from over 1,000 subjects provided by 6 global collaborators. Nearly every sample came with metadata listing a de-identified subject ID, COVID-19 status, age in years and sex. Where available, HLA class I and class II types were obtained from metadata supplied by the sample provider rather than from assay-based typing.

The CDR3 sequence holds 16 residues, the cysteine and phenylalanine included. Just CDR3 DNA is preserved here, 48 bases in frame from base 1. According to the germline V gene, CDR1 reads KGHSH and CDR2 reads LQKENI. Trimming costs V 1 base and J 3 bases, and their ends lie 13 bases apart. Whole blood was collected in K2EDTA tubes by collaborating institutions according to the institutions' own protocols. Collaborator samples were shipped for TCRbeta analysis as frozen whole blood, isolated PBMCs, or DNA extracted from either sample type. TCRbeta CDR3 regions were amplified from genomic DNA by means of the immunoSEQ Assay, a bias-controlled multiplex PCR. The paper's processing steps were these. The number of nucleated cells in each sample was estimated by amplification of reference gene primers within the assay. To quantify the absolute abundance of each unique TCRbeta CDR3 rearrangement, sequence reads were collapsed and filtered. For each sample, productive Simpson clonality was calculated by taking the square root of Simpson's diversity index across productive rearrangements. TCRdb stores this immuneACCESS table with in-frame sequences only. Part of the clones is absent; in the studies checked, under half of the shortfall reflects unresolved V genes, and no reason is known for the rest. Clonal size and the V and J genes are those of that table, whereas D and trimming came from the DNA. The sample has under 200,000 clones on record, around three quarters of them singletons. The top ten constitute 17% of the sample.

As regards this clone: Its target antigen remains unknown. No per-base quality is available; no much larger clone lies one base away.

Here is what the overall study found, with its caveats: The amount of clinical and demographic metadata varied by source and participant and was provided uncurated.

Rearrangement joined TRBV18 to TRBJ1-5; the D gene is perhaps TRBD1, from 5 matching bases. The sequenced material came from peripheral blood. The receptor was derived from a man aged 55 to 70 with active or convalescent COVID-19. The nucleotides read TGTGCCAGCTCACCACAGGGGTTGGACACCAATCAGCCCCAGCATTTT. Its protein is CASSPQGLDTNQPQHF.